This TCR beta chain was captured in a study of blood T cell repertoires in COVID-19. Study at large: The United States, Italy and Spain provided the acute and convalescent COVID-19 samples. The analysed material was cDNA or gDNA that came from T cells, B-cell-depleted T cells, or PBMCs.

In the authors' methods: Estimation of nucleated cell counts was performed using reference gene primer amplification. Assay used: immunoSEQ multiplex PCR; TCRdb lists only in-frame clones, some missing. V and J calls plus clone size are reproduced from that table; the DNA served to infer D and trimming. The repertoire holds roughly 180,000 clones, with 75% to 90% as singletons. Germline CDR1 SNHLY, CDR2 FYNNEI. This CDR3 is 14 amino acids long. V lost 7 bases, J lost 4 bases, and 13 bases lay in between. V and J are TRBV2 and TRBJ2-2; possibly TRBD1 for D (6 bases). The receptor was isolated from a woman between 55 and 75 years old with acute or convalescent COVID-19. Material for sequencing was peripheral blood. CDR3: CASKTGLSTGELFF. As DNA, the CDR3 is TGTGCCAGCAAAACAGGGTTGAGCACCGGGGAGCTGTTTTTT. Variable domain in full (rest from reference TRBV2 and TRBJ2-2): EPEVTQTPSHQVTQMGQEVILRCVPISNHLYFYWYRQILGQKVEFLVSFYNNEISEKSEIFDDQFSVERPDGSNFTLKIRSTKLEDSAMYFCASKTGLSTGELFFGEGSRLTVL.